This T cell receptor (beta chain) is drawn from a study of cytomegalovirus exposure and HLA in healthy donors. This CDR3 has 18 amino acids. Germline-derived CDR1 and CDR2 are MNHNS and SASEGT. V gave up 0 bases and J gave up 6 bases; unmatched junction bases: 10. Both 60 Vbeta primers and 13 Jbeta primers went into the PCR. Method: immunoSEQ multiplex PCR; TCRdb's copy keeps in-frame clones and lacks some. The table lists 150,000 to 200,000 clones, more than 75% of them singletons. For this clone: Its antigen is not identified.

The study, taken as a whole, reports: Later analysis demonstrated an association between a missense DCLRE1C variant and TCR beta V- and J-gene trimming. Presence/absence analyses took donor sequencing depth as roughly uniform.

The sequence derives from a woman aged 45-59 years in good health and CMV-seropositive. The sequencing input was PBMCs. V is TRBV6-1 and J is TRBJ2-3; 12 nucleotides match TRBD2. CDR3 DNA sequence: TGTGCCAGCAGTGAAGCGAAGTTCCTAGCGGGAGGGGAGGATACGCAGTATTTT. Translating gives CASSEAKFLAGGEDTQYF.